This passage covers 10 T cell receptor beta chains from one sample sequenced in a study of T cells in Graves' hyperthyroidism and ophthalmopathy. TCR beta CDR3 region amplification was performed from RNA transcripts. HTBI primers drove first-round RT-PCR of the TCR CDR3. MiXCR, applied by TCRdb to the multiplex PCR reads, yields one record per CDR3 protein. The profile shows around 300,000 distinct CDR3 sequences, around 13% of them singletons. The sample comprised blood. These receptors all stem from a woman aged 30 to 39 with Graves' hyperthyroidism.

This clonotype was picked up many times. J is TRBJ2-2 and V is TRBV20-1; D could derive from TRBD1 or TRBD2 (5 bases each). CDR3 size: 10 residues. The germline V gene encodes CDR1 DFQATT and CDR2 SNEGSKA (reference sequence). V lost 6 bases and J 13 bases, leaving 12 bases between the germline ends. CDR3 protein: CSAPGSRLFF. CDR3 coding DNA: TGCAGTGCACCAGGGAGCCGGCTGTTTTTT.

The chain uses TRBV18 and TRBJ1-6; 7 bases align to TRBD1. This CDR3 is built from 15 residues. The junction had 6 bases not matched to a gene; V was cut back by 3 bases and J by 7 bases. Germline lookup yields CDR1 KGHSH and CDR2 LQKENI. CDR3 nucleotides: TGTGCCAGCTCACCCGATTTACAGGGGAATTCACCCCTCCACTTT. Protein product: CASSPDLQGNSPLHF.

This clonotype occurred many times. Written as DNA, the CDR3 is TGCAGCGCTGAGACAGGAGGCACTGAAGCTTTCTTT. As protein: CSAETGGTEAFF. The chain links TRBV29-1 to TRBJ1-1; D is possibly TRBD1 (6 bases). The CDR3 is 12 amino acids. V was shortened by 7 bases and J by 4 bases, with 13 bases between the two germline ends. CDR1 and CDR2 (germline): SQVTM, ANQGSEA.

This clonotype was seen at least ten times. The chain has TRBV24-1 and TRBJ2-7; 8 bases are shared with TRBD1. Germline-derived CDR1 and CDR2 are KGHDR and SFDVKD. This CDR3 has 13 amino acids. V lost 6 bases and J lost 3; bases outside the gene matches: 3. CDR3 protein: CATSQGAHYEQYF. CDR3 sequence (DNA): TGTGCCACCAGTCAGGGGGCTCACTACGAGCAGTACTTC.

This chain joins TRBV29-1 and TRBJ2-3; TRBD2 might be the D (6 bases). Per germline, CDR1 SQVTM and CDR2 ANQGSEA. CDR3 length: 12 amino acids. V was cut by 3 bases and J by 2 bases, with 6 bases left in between. The CDR3 DNA reads TGCAGCGTTGAGGGACTCACAGATACGCAGTATTTT. Its translation is CSVEGLTDTQYF.

The chain couples TRBV18 to TRBJ1-4; TRBD1 matches 10 bases. Germline assignment: CDR1 KGHSH and CDR2 LQKENI. The CDR3 is made up of 15 amino acids. Trimming took 4 bases from V and 8 from J; bases not matched to a gene: 7. CDR3 DNA: TGTGCCAGCTCACTCCTAGGACAGGGGGACGAAAAACTGTTTTTT. It specifies CASSLLGQGDEKLFF. Together with reference TRBV18 and TRBJ1-4, the CDR3 gives the full variable domain: NAGVMQNPRHLVRRRGQEARLRCSPMKGHSHVYWYRQLPEEGLKFMVYLQKENIIDESGMPKERFSAEFPKEGPSILRIQQVVRGDSAAYFCASSLLGQGDEKLFFGSGTQLSVL.

This clonotype showed up just a few times. This chain uses TRBV11-2 with TRBJ1-2; unclear D gene. Deletions cut 1 base from V and 8 bases from J, with 23 bases between. In germline, CDR1 is SGHAT, CDR2 FQNNGV. The CDR3 is made up of 17 amino acids. CDR3 amino acids: CASSLGPRDGRRWGYTF. The CDR3 nucleotides are TGTGCCAGCAGCTTAGGCCCCCGGGATGGAAGGAGGTGGGGCTACACCTTC.

Only a few counts were recorded for this clonotype. This rearrangement joins TRBV6-2 or TRBV6-3 to TRBJ1-1; D is perhaps TRBD1 (5 bases). The CDR3 loop spans 15 amino acids. Between the trimmed V and J ends, which lost 1 base and 0 bases, there was a span of 9 bases. Germline CDR1 MNHEY, CDR2 SVGEGT. Here the CDR3 DNA reads TGTGCCAGCAGTTACTTTAGGGGAGTGAACACTGAAGCTTTCTTT. Translation gives CASSYFRGVNTEAFF.

Many counts were recorded for this clonotype. This chain joins TRBV6-1 and TRBJ1-2; no definite D call. CDR1 MNHNS and CDR2 SASEGT come from the germline V gene. V was cut by 6 bases and J by 5 bases, with 10 bases left in between. The length of the CDR3 is 12 residues. The CDR3, as DNA: TGTGCCAGCAGGGAGGACTTTTATGGCTACACCTTC. Its translation: CASREDFYGYTF.

This clonotype showed up many times. This chain connects TRBV19 to TRBJ2-5, with 9 bases aligning to TRBD1. Germline assignment: CDR1 LNHDA and CDR2 SQIVND (reference sequence). CDR3 length: 13 residues. The junction had 5 bases not matched to a gene; V was cut back by 5 bases and J by 7 bases. This CDR3 is CASSLQGAGTQYF. The CDR3 coding sequence is TGTGCCAGTAGTCTACAGGGGGCCGGGACCCAGTACTTC.